This TCR beta chain was identified in a study of human T cells and chemical hapten exposure. Germline V gene data show CDR1 as MNHEY and CDR2 as SVGEGT. CDR3 size: 15 residues. V lost 3 bases to trimming and J lost 3 bases, with 15 bases between them. In TCRdb, the RACE reads were re-called with MiXCR into one record per CDR3 protein. The data contain some 42,000 distinct CDR3 sequences, 8.5% to 10% of them singletons. As to time point: patch test 2, 6 weeks after DPC sensitization. Treatment in this sample: therapeutic diphenylcyclopropenone sensitization with weekly scalp DPC. From whole blood left unfractionated, total RNA was extracted. Overall study results and limits: Those TCRs sitting above 1 in 1000 frequency stayed the same with DPC sensitization. Expanded TCRs made up significantly more big CDR3 similarity clusters than controls did.

About this clonotype: No antigen is known for it.

Source: whole blood, taken in connection with sensitization to the hapten diphenylcyclopropenone (DPC). The receptor's source is a woman under 40 with alopecia areata. Some clones in this sample may be carry-over from other donors' samples. J is TRBJ2-7 and V is TRBV6-2 or TRBV6-3; D not resolved. In DNA, the CDR3 is TGTGCCAGCAGTTATTCCGTCTCTGGTCTCTACGAGCAGTACTTC. As protein: CASSYSVSGLYEQYF.